Following are 3 T cell receptor beta chains from one sample sequenced in a study of beta chain features in type 1 diabetes. Expressed TCRB transcripts were sequenced because the isolated RNA had all been reverse transcribed beforehand. TCRdb's copy holds only in-frame clones and misses some; the assay was immunoSEQ multiplex PCR. Of under 900,000 clones in the sample, roughly 17% were seen once. Sequenced: naive CD4+ T cells from blood. Receptor source: a woman younger than 35 in good health.

This sequence joins TRBV10-3 and TRBJ2-5; the match to TRBD2 covers 9 bases. This CDR3 spans 15 amino acids. Unmatched junction bases numbered 7, after V lost 3 bases and J lost 5 bases. Germline CDR1 ENHRY, CDR2 SYGVKD. CDR3 coding DNA: TGTGCCATCAGTGAAATAGCGGGAGTCGGGGAGACCCAGTACTTC. Residues: CAISEIAGVGETQYF.

A few counts support this clone. The gene calls are TRBV5-6 and TRBJ2-2, with 8 bases lining up with TRBD2. Germline-derived CDR1 and CDR2 are SGHDT and YYEEEE. The CDR3 totals 16 residues. With 4 bases clipped from V and 0 bases from J, the junction kept 5 bases outside the gene matches. The CDR3 sequence: CASSGNSGTNTGELFF. For the CDR3, the DNA is TGTGCCAGCAGCGGAAATAGCGGGACGAACACCGGGGAGCTGTTTTTT.

V usage is TRBV28 and J usage is TRBJ2-7; D gene unclear. This CDR3 is 12 amino acids long. The V end lost 5 bases, the J end lost 9 bases, and 14 bases lay between the germline ends. Germline loops: CDR1 MDHEN, CDR2 SYDVKM. CDR3 DNA: TGTGCCAGCAGTACCGGGCCCCGCGGGCAGTACTTC. Its protein is CASSTGPRGQYF.